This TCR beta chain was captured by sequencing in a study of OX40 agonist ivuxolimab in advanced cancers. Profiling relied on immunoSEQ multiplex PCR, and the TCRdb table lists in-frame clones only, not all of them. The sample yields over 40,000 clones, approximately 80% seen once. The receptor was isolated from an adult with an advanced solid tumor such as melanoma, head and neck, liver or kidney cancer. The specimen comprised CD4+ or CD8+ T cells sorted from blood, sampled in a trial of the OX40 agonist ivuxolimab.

CDR3 in DNA: TGCGCCAGCAGCCAAGAAGTTGGACAGGGTATGAATCAGCCCCAGCATTTT. Translation: CASSQEVGQGMNQPQHF. The chain links TRBV4-3 to TRBJ1-5; 8 positions match TRBD1. Trimming removed 0 bases from V and 4 bases from J; junction bases left unmatched: 8. The germline CDR1 and CDR2 sequences are LGHNA and YSLEER. This CDR3 has 17 residues.